The clone carrying this T cell receptor beta chain has only a few counts. The source of the sample is a study of Graves' ophthalmopathy and Graves' hyperthyroidism. Study information: Peripheral blood (taken before any treatment) was collected at initial diagnosis.

A volume of around 9.5 ml of fresh peripheral blood supplied the PBMCs. V shed 0 bases and J shed 3 bases, with 9 bases lying between them. CDR1 and CDR2 (germline): SGDLS, YYNGEE. This CDR3 has 15 amino acids. Amplification of TCR beta CDR3 regions used RNA transcripts. The authors performed first-round RT-PCR with HTBI primers and then a second-round multiplex PCR. TCRdb recomputed calls from the multiplex PCR reads with MiXCR, one row per CDR3 protein. The sample lists about 620,000 distinct CDR3 sequences, 22% occurring once. J is TRBJ2-2 and V is TRBV9; D remains ambiguous. The sample taken for sequencing was peripheral blood. The TCR was taken from a woman between 18 and 29 years old with stable Graves' hyperthyroidism. Some clones in this sample may be carry-over from other donors' samples. CDR3 sequence: CASSVGAFYTGELFF. CDR3 nucleotide sequence: TGTGCCAGCAGCGTAGGGGCCTTTTACACCGGGGAGCTGTTTTTT.